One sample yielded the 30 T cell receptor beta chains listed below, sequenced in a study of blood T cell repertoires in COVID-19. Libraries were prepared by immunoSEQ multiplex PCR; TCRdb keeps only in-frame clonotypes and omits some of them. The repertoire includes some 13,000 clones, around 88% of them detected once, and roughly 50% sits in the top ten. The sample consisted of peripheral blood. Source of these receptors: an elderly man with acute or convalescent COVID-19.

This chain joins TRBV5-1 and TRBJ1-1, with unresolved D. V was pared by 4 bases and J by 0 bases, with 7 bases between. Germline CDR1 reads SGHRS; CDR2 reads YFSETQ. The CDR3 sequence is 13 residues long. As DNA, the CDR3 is TGCGCCAGCAGCCCCCAGGTGAACACTGAAGCTTTCTTT. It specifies CASSPQVNTEAFF.

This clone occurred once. The CDR3, as DNA: TGCGCCAGCAGCCGGACAGTGATGGGAGAGACCCAGTACTTC. Translating gives CASSRTVMGETQYF. The chain combines TRBV5-1 with TRBJ2-5, with D possibly being TRBD1 (6 bases). The CDR3 consists of 14 residues. Germline assignment: CDR1 SGHRS and CDR2 YFSETQ. Trimming shortened V by 4 bases and J by 4 bases, and 14 bases separated the two germline ends.

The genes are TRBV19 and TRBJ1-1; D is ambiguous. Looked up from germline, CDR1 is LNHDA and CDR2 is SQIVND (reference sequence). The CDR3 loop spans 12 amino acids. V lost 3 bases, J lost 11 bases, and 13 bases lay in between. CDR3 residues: CASSIARGRAFF. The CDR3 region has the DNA TGTGCCAGTAGTATTGCCCGAGGAAGGGCTTTCTTT.

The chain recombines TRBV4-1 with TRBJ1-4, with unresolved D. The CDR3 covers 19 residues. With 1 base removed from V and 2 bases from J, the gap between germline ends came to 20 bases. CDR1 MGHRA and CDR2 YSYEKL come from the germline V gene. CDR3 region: CASSQGRVQGGGTNEKLFF. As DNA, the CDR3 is TGCGCCAGCAGCCAAGGGAGGGTTCAAGGTGGCGGGACTAATGAAAAACTGTTTTTT.

The chain's CDR3 is CASSPGGANVLTF. The CDR3 nucleotides are TGTGCCAGCAGCCCGGGAGGGGCCAACGTCCTGACTTTC. The V gene is TRBV7-3, the J gene TRBJ2-6; D is perhaps TRBD2 (5 bases). The CDR3 is 13 amino acids. Germline V gene lookup returns CDR1 SGHTA and CDR2 FQGTGA. With 5 bases removed from V and 4 bases from J, the gap between germline ends came to 6 bases.

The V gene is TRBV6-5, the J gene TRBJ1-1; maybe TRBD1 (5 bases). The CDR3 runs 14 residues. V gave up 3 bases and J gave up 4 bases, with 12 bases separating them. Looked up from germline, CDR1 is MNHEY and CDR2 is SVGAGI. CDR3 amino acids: CASSYGAWSTEAFF. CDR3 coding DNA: TGTGCCAGCAGTTATGGGGCGTGGAGCACTGAAGCTTTCTTT.

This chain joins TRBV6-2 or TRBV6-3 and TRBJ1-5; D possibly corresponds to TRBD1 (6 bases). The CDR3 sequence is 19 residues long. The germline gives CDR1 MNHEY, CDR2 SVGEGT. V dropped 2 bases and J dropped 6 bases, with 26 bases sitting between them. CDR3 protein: CASSYDPKEGLQGSQPQHF. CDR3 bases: TGTGCCAGCAGTTACGACCCGAAGGAAGGCTTACAGGGATCTCAGCCCCAGCATTTT.

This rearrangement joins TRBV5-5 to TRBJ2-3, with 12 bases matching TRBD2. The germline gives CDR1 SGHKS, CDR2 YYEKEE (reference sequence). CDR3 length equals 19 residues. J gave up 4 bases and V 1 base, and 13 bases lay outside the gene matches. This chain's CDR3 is CASSLTRASGGGFADTQYF. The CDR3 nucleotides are TGTGCCAGCAGCTTGACGCGGGCTAGCGGGGGGGGATTCGCAGATACGCAGTATTTT.

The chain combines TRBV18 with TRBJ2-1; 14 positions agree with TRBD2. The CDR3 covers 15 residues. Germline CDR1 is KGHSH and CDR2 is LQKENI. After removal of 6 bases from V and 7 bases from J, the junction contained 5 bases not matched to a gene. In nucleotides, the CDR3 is TGTGCCAGCTCGGCCGGGACTAGCGGGGGTAATGAGCAGTTCTTC. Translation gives CASSAGTSGGNEQFF.

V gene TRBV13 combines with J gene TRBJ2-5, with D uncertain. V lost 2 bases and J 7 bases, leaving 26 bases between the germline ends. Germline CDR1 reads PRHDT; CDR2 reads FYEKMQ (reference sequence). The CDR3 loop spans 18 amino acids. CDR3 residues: CASSLMLVRGDSSGTQYF. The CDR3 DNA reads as TGTGCCAGCAGCTTAATGCTAGTAAGAGGAGACTCTTCGGGGACCCAGTACTTC.

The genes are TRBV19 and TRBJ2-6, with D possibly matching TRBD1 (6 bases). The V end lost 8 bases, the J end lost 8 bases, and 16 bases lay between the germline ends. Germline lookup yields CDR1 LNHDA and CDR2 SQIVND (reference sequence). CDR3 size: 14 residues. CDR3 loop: CASRPGTNPNVLTF. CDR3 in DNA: TGTGCCAGTCGTCCGGGGACAAATCCCAACGTCCTGACTTTC.

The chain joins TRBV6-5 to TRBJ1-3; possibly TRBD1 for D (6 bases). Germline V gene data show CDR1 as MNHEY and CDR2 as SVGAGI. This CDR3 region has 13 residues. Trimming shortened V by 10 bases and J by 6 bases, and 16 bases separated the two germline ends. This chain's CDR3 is CATLGEGENTIYF. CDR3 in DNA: TGTGCCACGCTCGGCGAGGGGGAAAACACCATATATTTT.

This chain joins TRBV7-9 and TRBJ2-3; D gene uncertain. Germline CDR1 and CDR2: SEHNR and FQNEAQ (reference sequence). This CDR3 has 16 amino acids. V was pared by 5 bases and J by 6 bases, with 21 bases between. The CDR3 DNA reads TGTGCCAGCAGCCCTAGATTGGGTGAGCCAAGGGATACGCAGTATTTT. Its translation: CASSPRLGEPRDTQYF.

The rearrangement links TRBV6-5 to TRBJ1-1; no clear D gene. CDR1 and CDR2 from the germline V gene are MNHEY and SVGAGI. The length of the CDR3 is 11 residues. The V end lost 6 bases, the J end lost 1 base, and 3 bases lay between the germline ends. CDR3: CASRQNTEAFF. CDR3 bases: TGTGCCAGCAGACAGAACACTGAAGCTTTCTTT.

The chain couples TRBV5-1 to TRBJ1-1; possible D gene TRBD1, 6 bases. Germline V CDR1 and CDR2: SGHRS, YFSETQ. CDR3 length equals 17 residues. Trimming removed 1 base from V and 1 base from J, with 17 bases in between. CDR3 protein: CASSLIGGDAGNTEAFF. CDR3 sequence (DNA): TGCGCCAGCAGCTTGATTGGGGGCGACGCTGGGAACACTGAAGCTTTCTTT.

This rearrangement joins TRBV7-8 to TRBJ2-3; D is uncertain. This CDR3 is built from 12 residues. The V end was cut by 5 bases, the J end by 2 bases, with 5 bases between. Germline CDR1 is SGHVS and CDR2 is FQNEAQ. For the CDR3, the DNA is TGTGCCAGCAGCCCCTACACAGATACGCAGTATTTT. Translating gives CASSPYTDTQYF.

CDR3 DNA: TGTGCCAGCAGCCAAGATTTTTCGGGAGAAGCTTTCTTT. Protein product: CASSQDFSGEAFF. The gene calls are TRBV3-1 (or the pseudogene TRBV3-2) and TRBJ1-1; D remains ambiguous. Germline V gives CDR1 LGHDT, CDR2 YNNKEL (reference sequence). The CDR3 runs 13 residues. V was pared by 0 bases and J by 8 bases, with 10 bases between.

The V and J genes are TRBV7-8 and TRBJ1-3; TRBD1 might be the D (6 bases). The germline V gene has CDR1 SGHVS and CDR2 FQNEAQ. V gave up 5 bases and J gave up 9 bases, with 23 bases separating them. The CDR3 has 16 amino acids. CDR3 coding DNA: TGTGCCAGCAGCCGCAGTGTGGGGGGGACACAATTCACCATATATTTT. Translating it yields CASSRSVGGTQFTIYF.

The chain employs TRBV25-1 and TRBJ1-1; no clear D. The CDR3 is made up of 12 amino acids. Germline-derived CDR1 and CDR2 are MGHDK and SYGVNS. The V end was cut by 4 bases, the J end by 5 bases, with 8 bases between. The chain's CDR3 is CASSATTTEAFF. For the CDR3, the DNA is TGTGCCAGCAGTGCGACAACGACTGAAGCTTTCTTT.

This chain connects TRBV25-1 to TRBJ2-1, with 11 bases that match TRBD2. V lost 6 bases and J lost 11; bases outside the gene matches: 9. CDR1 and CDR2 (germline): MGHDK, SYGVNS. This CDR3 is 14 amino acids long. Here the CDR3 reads CASSPSGRTLQQFF. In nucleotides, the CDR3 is TGTGCCAGCAGCCCTAGCGGGAGGACCCTTCAGCAGTTCTTC. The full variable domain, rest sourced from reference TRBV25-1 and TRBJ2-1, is EADIYQTPRYLVIGTGKKITLECSQTMGHDKMYWYQQDPGMELHLIHYSYGVNSTEKGDLSSESTVSRIRTEHFPLTLESARPSHTSQYLCASSPSGRTLQQFFGPGTRLTVL.

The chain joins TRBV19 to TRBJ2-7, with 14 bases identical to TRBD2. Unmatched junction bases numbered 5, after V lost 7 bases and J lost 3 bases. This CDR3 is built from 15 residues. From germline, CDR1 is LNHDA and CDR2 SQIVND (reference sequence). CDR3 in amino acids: CASTGLAGGLYEQYF. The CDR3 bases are TGTGCCAGTACCGGACTAGCGGGGGGCCTCTACGAGCAGTACTTC.

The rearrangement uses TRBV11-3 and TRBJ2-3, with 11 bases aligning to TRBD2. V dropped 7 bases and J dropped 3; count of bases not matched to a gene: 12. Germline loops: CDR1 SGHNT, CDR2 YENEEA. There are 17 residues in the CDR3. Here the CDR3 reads CASTLWATSGSTDTQYF. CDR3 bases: TGTGCCAGCACCCTTTGGGCCACTAGCGGGAGTACAGATACGCAGTATTTT.

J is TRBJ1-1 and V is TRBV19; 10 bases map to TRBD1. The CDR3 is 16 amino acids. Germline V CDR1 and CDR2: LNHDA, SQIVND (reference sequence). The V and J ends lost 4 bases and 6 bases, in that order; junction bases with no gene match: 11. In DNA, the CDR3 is TGTGCCAGTAGTAGGGGGGACAGGGGAGGTTCTTCTGAAGCTTTCTTT. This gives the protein CASSRGDRGGSSEAFF.

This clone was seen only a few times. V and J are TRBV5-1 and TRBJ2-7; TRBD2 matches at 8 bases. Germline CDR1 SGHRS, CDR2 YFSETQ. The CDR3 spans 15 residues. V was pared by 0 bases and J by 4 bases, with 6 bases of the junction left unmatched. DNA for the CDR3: TGCGCCAGCAGCTTGGCCGGGGGGGTCGGATACGAGCAGTACTTC. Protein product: CASSLAGGVGYEQYF.

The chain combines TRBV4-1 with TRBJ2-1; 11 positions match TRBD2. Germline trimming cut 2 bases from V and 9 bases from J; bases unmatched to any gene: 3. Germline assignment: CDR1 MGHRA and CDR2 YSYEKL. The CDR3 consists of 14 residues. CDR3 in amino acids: CASSQRLAGPEQFF. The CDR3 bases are TGCGCCAGCAGCCAAAGACTAGCGGGACCTGAGCAGTTCTTC.

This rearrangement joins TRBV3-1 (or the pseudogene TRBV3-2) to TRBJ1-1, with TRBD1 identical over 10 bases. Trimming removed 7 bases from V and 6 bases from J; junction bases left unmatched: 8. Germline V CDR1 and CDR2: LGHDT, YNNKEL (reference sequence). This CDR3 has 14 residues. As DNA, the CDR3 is TGTGCCAGCACCCGGGACAGGGGAATTTCTGAAGCTTTCTTT. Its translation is CASTRDRGISEAFF.

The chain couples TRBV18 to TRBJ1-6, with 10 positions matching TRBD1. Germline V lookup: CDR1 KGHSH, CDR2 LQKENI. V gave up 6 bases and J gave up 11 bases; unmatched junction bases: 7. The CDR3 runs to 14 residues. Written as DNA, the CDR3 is TGTGCCAGCTCGCCCGGGACAGGGGTGACACCCCTCCACTTT. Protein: CASSPGTGVTPLHF. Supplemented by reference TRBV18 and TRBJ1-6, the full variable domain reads NAGVMQNPRHLVRRRGQEARLRCSPMKGHSHVYWYRQLPEEGLKFMVYLQKENIIDESGMPKERFSAEFPKEGPSILRIQQVVRGDSAAYFCASSPGTGVTPLHFGNGTRLTVT.

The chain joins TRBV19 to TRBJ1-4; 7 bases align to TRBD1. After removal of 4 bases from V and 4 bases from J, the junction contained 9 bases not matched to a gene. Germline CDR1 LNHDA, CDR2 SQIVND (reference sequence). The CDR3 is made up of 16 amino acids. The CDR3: CASSTTLTGLNEKLFF. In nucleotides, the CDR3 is TGTGCCAGTAGTACCACTTTGACAGGGCTTAATGAAAAACTGTTTTTT.

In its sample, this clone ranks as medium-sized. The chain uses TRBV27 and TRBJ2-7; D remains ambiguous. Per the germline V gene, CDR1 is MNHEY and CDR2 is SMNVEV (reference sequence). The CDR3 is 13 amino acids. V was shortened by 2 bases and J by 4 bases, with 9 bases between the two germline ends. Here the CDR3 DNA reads TGTGCCAGCAGTTTAGACGGGTGGTACGAGCAGTACTTC. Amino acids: CASSLDGWYEQYF.

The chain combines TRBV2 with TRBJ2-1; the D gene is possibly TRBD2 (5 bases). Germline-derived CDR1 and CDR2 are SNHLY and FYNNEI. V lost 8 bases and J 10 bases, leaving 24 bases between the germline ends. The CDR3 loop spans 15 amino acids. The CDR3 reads CASAPGIAVLGEQFF. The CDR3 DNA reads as TGTGCCAGCGCTCCCGGGATAGCTGTTTTAGGGGAGCAGTTCTTC.